The sequence of this T cell receptor (beta chain) was determined in a study of cytomegalovirus exposure and HLA in healthy donors. Germline V lookup: CDR1 LNHDA, CDR2 SQIVND (reference sequence). V shed 2 bases and J 0 bases; nucleotides not matched to a gene: 13. The CDR3 runs 19 residues. This clone occurred a few times. 13 Jbeta primers and 60 Vbeta primers were used for the PCR. This table comes from immunoSEQ multiplex PCR, and its TCRdb copy is limited to in-frame clones, with some not included. The table lists 100,000 to 150,000 clones, about two thirds of them singletons. The chain has TRBV19 and TRBJ1-5; 7 bases agree with TRBD1. The sequencing input was PBMCs. This TCR was sampled from a woman in her sixties or seventies in good health and CMV-seropositive. CDR3 amino acids: CASSIRFGTERYSNQPQHF. CDR3 nucleotide sequence: TGTGCCAGTAGTATACGGTTCGGGACAGAGAGATATAGCAATCAGCCCCAGCATTTT.